This T cell receptor beta chain was sequenced in a study of T cells in tuberculosis. Across the study: Samples predate treatment or fall within its first 7 days. Study conclusions and caveats: Smaller distances to GMM-specific TCRs suggested their expansion in active tuberculosis.

The CDR3 sequence is 14 residues long. Between the trimmed V and J ends, which lost 0 bases and 8 bases, there was a span of 14 bases. Germline lookup yields CDR1 GTSNPN and CDR2 SVGIG (reference sequence). The data were produced by immunoSEQ multiplex PCR, yet TCRdb's version contains in-frame clones alone and is incomplete. The top ten clones hold around 14% of a sample with about 22,000 clones, roughly 88% of them seen once. The count of this clone is one. Its target is unknown. Time point described: new active TB diagnosis, blood taken before or within 7 days of starting treatment. Positive smear microscopy and/or M. tuberculosis culture confirmed active disease.

Here the sequenced sample was PBMCs, taken at tuberculosis diagnosis. The TCR originated in an adult with tuberculosis. The rearrangement joins TRBV30 to TRBJ2-1; D is unresolved. The CDR3 region is CAWSVGGPGDEQFF. CDR3 nucleotides: TGTGCCTGGAGTGTAGGCGGCCCTGGCGATGAGCAGTTCTTC.